The sample holds one count of the clone carrying this T cell receptor (beta chain). The sample comes from a study of blood T cell repertoires in COVID-19. Trimming cost V 4 bases and J 7 bases; bases outside gene matches: 15. This CDR3 contains 16 residues. Germline V gene data show CDR1 as GTSNPN and CDR2 as SVGIG (reference sequence). The assay was immunoSEQ multiplex PCR, and TCRdb's table has in-frame clones only and misses some. Of roughly 200,000 clones detected, roughly 94% appear once; the ten largest clones hold 0.6% to 0.9%. Material for sequencing was peripheral blood. This TCR was recovered from a man between 25 and 39 years old with COVID-19, enrolled during active disease. V and J are TRBV30 and TRBJ2-7; 11 nucleotides line up with TRBD2. CDR3 residues: CAWTLAGGLTPLEQYF. CDR3 in DNA: TGTGCCTGGACCCTAGCGGGGGGCCTCACCCCTTTGGAGCAGTACTTC.